The clone carrying this T cell receptor beta chain was seen a few times. The sample is drawn from a study of identical twins. MiXCR, applied by TCRdb to the 5' RACE reads, yields one record per CDR3 protein. This table has about 190,000 distinct CDR3 sequences, around 15% appearing once. The sample was also linked to a second study, of T cells expressing NK-cell markers. Per that study: What restricted sorting to alpha-beta TCR T cells in several experiments was an anti-gamma-delta TCR antibody.

The clonotype comes from a woman aged 18-30 years in good health. Sequenced material: CD8+ T cells sorted from blood.

This chain's CDR3 is CASSLLAVYNEQFF. Written as DNA, the CDR3 is TGTGCCAGCAGCCTCCTGGCGGTCTACAATGAGCAGTTCTTC. The chain couples TRBV28 to TRBJ2-1; the D is unclear. Trimming took 6 bases from V and 3 from J, leaving 12 bases between them. Germline V gene lookup returns CDR1 MDHEN and CDR2 SYDVKM. The CDR3 totals 14 residues.